This T cell receptor beta chain was documented in a study of T cell responses to AZD1222 COVID-19 vaccine. Some clones are missing from TCRdb's copy, which holds only in-frame ones; the method was immunoSEQ multiplex PCR. This sample has roughly 130,000 clones, with roughly 93% found just once. The germline V gene encodes CDR1 SEHNR and CDR2 FQNEAQ (reference sequence). The CDR3 is made up of 12 amino acids. V was pared by 4 bases and J by 5 bases, with 1 base of the junction left unmatched. The source material was peripheral blood, sampled on day 0 of AZD1222 vaccination. V gene TRBV7-9 combines with J gene TRBJ1-2; the match to TRBD1 covers 7 bases. The sequence derives from an adult in good health. The CDR3 spells CASSWGQYGYTF. CDR3 nucleotide sequence: TGTGCCAGCAGCTGGGGACAGTATGGCTACACCTTC.